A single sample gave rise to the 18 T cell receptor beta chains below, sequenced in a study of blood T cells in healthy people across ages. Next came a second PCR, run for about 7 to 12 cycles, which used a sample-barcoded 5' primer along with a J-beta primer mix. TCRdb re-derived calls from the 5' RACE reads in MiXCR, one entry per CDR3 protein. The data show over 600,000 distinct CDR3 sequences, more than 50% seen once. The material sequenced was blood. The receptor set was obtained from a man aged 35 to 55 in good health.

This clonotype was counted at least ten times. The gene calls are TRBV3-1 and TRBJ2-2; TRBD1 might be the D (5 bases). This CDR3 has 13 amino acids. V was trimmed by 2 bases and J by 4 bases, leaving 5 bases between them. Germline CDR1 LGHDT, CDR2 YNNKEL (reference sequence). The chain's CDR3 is CASSQQGTGELFF. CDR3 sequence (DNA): TGTGCCAGCAGCCAACAGGGCACCGGGGAGCTGTTTTTT.

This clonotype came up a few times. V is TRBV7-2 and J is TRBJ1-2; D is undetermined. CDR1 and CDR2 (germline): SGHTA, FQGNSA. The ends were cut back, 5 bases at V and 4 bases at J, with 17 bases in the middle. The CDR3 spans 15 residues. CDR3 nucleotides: TGTGCCAGCAGCCCTCTTACTAGGGATATCTATGGCTACACCTTC. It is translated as CASSPLTRDIYGYTF.

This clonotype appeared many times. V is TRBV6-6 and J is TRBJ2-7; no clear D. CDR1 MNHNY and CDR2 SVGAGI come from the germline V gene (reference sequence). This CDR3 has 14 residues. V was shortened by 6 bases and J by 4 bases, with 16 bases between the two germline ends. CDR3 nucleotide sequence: TGTGCCAGCAGCCCGCCAGTACCCCCTTACGAGCAGTACTTC. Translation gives CASSPPVPPYEQYF.

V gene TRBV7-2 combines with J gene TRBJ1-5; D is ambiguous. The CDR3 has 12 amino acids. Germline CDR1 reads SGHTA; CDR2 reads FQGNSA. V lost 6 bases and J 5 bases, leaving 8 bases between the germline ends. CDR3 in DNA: TGTGCCAGCAGTCGCCAAGATCAGCCCCAGCATTTT. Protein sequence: CASSRQDQPQHF.

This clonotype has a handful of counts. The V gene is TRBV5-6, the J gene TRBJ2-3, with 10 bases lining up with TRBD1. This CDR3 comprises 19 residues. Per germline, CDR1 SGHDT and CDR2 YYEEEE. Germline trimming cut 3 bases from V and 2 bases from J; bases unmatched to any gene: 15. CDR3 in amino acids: CASSSHRLPGQGNTDTQYF. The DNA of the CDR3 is TGTGCCAGCAGCTCGCACCGACTTCCGGGACAGGGGAACACAGATACGCAGTATTTT.

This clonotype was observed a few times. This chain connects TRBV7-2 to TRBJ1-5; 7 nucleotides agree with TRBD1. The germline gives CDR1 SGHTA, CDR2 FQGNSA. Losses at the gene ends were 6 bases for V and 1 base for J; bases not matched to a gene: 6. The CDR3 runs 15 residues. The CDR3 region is CASSPVRGSNQPQHF. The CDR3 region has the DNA TGTGCCAGCAGTCCCGTCAGGGGGAGCAATCAGCCCCAGCATTTT.

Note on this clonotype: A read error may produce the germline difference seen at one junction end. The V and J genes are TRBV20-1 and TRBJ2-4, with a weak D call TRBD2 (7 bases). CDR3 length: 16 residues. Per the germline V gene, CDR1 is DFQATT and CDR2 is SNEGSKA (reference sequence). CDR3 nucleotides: TGCAGTGCTAGAGCACAGGGCGGGGGAGCCGAAAACATTCAGTACTTC. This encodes CSARAQGGGAENIQYF.

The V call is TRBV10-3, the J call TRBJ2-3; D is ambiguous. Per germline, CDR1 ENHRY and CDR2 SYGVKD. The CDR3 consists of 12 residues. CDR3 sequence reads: CAIRKAADTQYF. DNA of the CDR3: TGTGCGATAAGGAAGGCGGCGGATACGCAGTATTTT.

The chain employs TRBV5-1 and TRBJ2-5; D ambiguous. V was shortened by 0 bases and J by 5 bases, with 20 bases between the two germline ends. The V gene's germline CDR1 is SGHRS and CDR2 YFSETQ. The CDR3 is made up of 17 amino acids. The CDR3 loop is CASSLGLGWATWETQYF. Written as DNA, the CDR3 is TGCGCCAGCAGCTTGGGATTAGGTTGGGCAACATGGGAGACCCAGTACTTC.

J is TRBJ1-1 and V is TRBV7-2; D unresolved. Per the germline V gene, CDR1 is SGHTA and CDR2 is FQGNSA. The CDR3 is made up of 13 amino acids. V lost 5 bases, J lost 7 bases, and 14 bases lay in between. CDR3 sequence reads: CASSVSLRNEAFF. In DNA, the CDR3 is TGTGCCAGCAGCGTAAGTTTGAGAAATGAAGCTTTCTTT.

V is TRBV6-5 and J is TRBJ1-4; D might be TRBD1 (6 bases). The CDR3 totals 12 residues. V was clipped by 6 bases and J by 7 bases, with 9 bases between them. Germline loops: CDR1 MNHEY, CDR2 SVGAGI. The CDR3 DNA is TGTGCCAGCAGCTCGGGGGCTGAAAAACTGTTTTTT. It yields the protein CASSSGAEKLFF.

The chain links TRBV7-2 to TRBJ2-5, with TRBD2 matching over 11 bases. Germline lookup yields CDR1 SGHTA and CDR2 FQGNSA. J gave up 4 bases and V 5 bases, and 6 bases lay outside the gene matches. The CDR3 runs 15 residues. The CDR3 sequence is CASSQRLAGGETQYF. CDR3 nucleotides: TGTGCCAGCAGCCAGCGTCTAGCGGGGGGAGAGACCCAGTACTTC.

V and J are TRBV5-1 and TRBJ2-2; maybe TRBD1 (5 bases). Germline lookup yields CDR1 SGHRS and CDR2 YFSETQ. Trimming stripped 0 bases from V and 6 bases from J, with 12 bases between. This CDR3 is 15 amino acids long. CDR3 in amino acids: CASSLEAGKAGELFF. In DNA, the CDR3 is TGCGCCAGCAGCTTGGAGGCAGGGAAGGCCGGGGAGCTGTTTTTT.

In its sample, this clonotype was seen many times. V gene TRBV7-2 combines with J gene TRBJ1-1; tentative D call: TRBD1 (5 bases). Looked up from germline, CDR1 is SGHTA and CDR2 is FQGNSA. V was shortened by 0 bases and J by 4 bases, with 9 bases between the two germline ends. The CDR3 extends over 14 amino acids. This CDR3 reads CASSLAQGATEAFF. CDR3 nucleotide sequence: TGTGCCAGCAGCTTAGCGCAGGGAGCCACTGAAGCTTTCTTT.

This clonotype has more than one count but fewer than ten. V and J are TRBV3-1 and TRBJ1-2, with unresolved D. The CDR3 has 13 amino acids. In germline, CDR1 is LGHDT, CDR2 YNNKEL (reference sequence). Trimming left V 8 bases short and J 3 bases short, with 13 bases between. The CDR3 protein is CASSYSGYYGYTF. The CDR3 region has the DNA TGTGCCAGCTCCTATTCTGGGTACTATGGCTACACCTTC.

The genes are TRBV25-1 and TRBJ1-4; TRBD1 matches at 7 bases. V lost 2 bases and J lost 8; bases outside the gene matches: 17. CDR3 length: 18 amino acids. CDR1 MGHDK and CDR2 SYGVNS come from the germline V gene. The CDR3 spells CASSERGQVGLLDEKLFF. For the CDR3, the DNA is TGTGCCAGCAGTGAACGCGGACAGGTCGGGTTGTTAGACGAAAAACTGTTTTTT.

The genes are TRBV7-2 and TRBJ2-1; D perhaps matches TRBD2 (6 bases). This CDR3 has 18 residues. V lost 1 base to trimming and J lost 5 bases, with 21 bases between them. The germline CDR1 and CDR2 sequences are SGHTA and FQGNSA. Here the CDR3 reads CASSLGGIQPGGHNEQFF. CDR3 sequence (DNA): TGTGCCAGCAGCTTAGGAGGGATTCAGCCCGGGGGACACAATGAGCAGTTCTTC.

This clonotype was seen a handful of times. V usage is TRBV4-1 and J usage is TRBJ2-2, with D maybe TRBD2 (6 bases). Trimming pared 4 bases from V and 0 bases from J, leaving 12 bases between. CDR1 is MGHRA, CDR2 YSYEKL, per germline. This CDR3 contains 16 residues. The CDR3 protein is CASSPFRDSNTGELFF. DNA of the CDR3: TGCGCCAGCAGCCCTTTCCGGGACTCGAACACCGGGGAGCTGTTTTTT.